The 11 T cell receptor beta chains reported below all come from one sample, sequenced in a study of vaccination and CD4 T cells after COVID-19. Specified treatment: roughly nine-day PBMC culture with coronavirus spike peptide pools or control peptides (ViraFEST assay). These TCRs' antigens remain unknown. Sequencing of DNA taken from cultured CD4+ T cells relied on the Oncomine TCR Beta short-read assay. From the PCR reads, TCRdb called clonotypes with MiXCR, one entry per CDR3 protein. This table holds 10,000 to 15,000 distinct CDR3 sequences, 62% found once. The sequencing sample was made of CD4+ T cells from blood, cultured in vitro. Receptors originate from a human donor who had recovered from COVID-19.

The rearrangement joins TRBV6-1 to TRBJ2-7, with 10 bases identical to TRBD1. V dropped 6 bases and J dropped 0; count of bases not matched to a gene: 5. The CDR3 has 15 amino acids. Germline V gene data show CDR1 as MNHNS and CDR2 as SASEGT. The CDR3 coding sequence is TGTGCCAGCAGACCCTGGACAGGGGGCTCCTACGAGCAGTACTTC. Translation gives CASRPWTGGSYEQYF.

The chain is built from TRBV5-4 and TRBJ2-2, with TRBD1 as a possible D gene (5 bases). V lost 0 bases and J lost 0, with 12 bases in between. Per the germline V gene, CDR1 is SGHNT and CDR2 is YYREEE (reference sequence). The CDR3 has 17 residues. The CDR3 protein is CASSLEGRYANTGELFF. The CDR3 DNA sequence: TGTGCCAGCAGCTTGGAGGGGCGTTACGCGAACACCGGGGAGCTGTTTTTT.

This clonotype was counted between two and nine times. This sequence joins TRBV7-6 and TRBJ1-5; D gene unclear. From germline, CDR1 is SGHVS and CDR2 FNYEAQ. Trimming cost V 6 bases and J 4 bases, with 7 bases left between them. The CDR3 is made up of 12 amino acids. The CDR3 loop reads CASRLLNQPQHF. The CDR3 DNA is TGTGCCAGCAGACTCTTAAATCAGCCCCAGCATTTT. Combining the CDR3 with reference TRBV7-6 and TRBJ1-5 gives the whole variable domain GAGVSQSPRYKVTKRGQDVALRCDPISGHVSLYWYRQALGQGPEFLTYFNYEAQQDKSGLPNDRFSAERPEGSISTLTIQRTEQRDSAMYRCASRLLNQPQHFGDGTRLSIL.

This chain links TRBV20-1 with TRBJ1-5, with D maybe TRBD1 (6 bases). Germline V gene data show CDR1 as DFQATT and CDR2 as SNEGSKA (reference sequence). This CDR3 contains 12 residues. V gave up 4 bases and J gave up 5 bases, with 9 bases separating them. CDR3 protein: CSAITGHQPQHF. CDR3 DNA sequence: TGCAGTGCTATAACAGGGCATCAGCCCCAGCATTTT.

In this sample, this clonotype turned up a few times. The chain has TRBV7-9 and TRBJ1-1, with no clear D. V dropped 3 bases and J dropped 1 base, with 6 bases sitting between them. The CDR3 consists of 13 residues. The germline gives CDR1 SEHNR, CDR2 FQNEAQ (reference sequence). This CDR3 is CASSFKGNTEAFF. The CDR3 DNA follows: TGTGCCAGCAGCTTTAAAGGGAACACTGAAGCTTTCTTT.

The chain uses TRBV2 and TRBJ2-7; 9 bases are a match to TRBD2. The CDR3 has 14 amino acids. CDR1 and CDR2 (germline): SNHLY, FYNNEI. The V and J ends lost 7 bases and 2 bases, in that order; junction bases with no gene match: 6. In nucleotides, the CDR3 is TGTGCCAGCATGGGCGGGAGGGATACCTACGAGCAGTACTTC. As protein: CASMGGRDTYEQYF. Full variable domain (missing parts from reference TRBV2 and TRBJ2-7): EPEVTQTPSHQVTQMGQEVILRCVPISNHLYFYWYRQILGQKVEFLVSFYNNEISEKSEIFDDQFSVERPDGSNFTLKIRSTKLEDSAMYFCASMGGRDTYEQYFGPGTRLTVT.

V and J are TRBV6-1 and TRBJ1-1, with 8 nucleotides matching TRBD1. J lost 1 base, V lost 5 bases, and 12 bases had no gene match. In germline, CDR1 is MNHNS, CDR2 SASEGT. There are 17 residues in the CDR3. The CDR3, as DNA: TGTGCCAGCAGTACGGACAGGGTCAAACGGGGGAACACTGAAGCTTTCTTT. Amino acids: CASSTDRVKRGNTEAFF.

In its sample, this clonotype ranks as medium-sized. This chain joins TRBV5-6 and TRBJ1-2; 8 bases map to TRBD1. This CDR3 comprises 15 residues. The V gene's germline CDR1 is SGHDT and CDR2 YYEEEE. V was pared by 3 bases and J by 4 bases, with 8 bases of the junction left unmatched. The CDR3 nucleotides read TGTGCCAGCAGCTCGAGGACAGGGCCGCGCTATGGCTACACCTTC. It codes for CASSSRTGPRYGYTF.

This clonotype came up a few times. The J gene is TRBJ1-1, the V gene TRBV6-4; D gene ambiguous. Germline values: CDR1 MRHNA, CDR2 SNTAGT. The CDR3 has 14 amino acids. Between the trimmed V and J ends, which lost 4 bases and 1 base, there was a span of 10 bases. CDR3 region: CASSASPGNTEAFF. CDR3 sequence (DNA): TGTGCCAGCAGTGCGAGCCCAGGGAACACTGAAGCTTTCTTT.

The DNA of the CDR3 is TGTGCCATCACCGACGGACAGGGAGGGGGAATAGAGCAGTTCTTC. Translation gives CAITDGQGGGIEQFF. J is TRBJ2-1 and V is TRBV10-3; perhaps TRBD1 as D (8 bases). Trimming cost V 7 bases and J 10 bases, with 23 bases left between them. CDR1 and CDR2 from the germline V gene are ENHRY and SYGVKD. CDR3 length: 15 residues.

This CDR3 is CASSLSSGGSYNEQFF. The CDR3 bases are TGTGCCAGCAGTTTGTCTAGCGGGGGGTCCTACAATGAGCAGTTCTTC. V gene TRBV28 combines with J gene TRBJ2-1, with 11 bases lining up with TRBD2. CDR1 is MDHEN, CDR2 SYDVKM, per germline. The J segment lost 1 base and the V segment lost 3 bases, leaving 2 bases of the junction unmatched. This CDR3 is built from 16 residues.